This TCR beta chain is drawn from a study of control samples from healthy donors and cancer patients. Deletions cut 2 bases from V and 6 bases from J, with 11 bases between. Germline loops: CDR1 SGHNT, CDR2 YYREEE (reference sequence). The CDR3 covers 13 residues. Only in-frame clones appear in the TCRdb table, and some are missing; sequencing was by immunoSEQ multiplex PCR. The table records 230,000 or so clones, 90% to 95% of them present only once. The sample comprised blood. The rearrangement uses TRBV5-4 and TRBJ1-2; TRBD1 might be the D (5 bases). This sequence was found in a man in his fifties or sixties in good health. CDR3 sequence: CASSFGGRDGYTF. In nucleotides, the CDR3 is TGTGCCAGCAGCTTCGGGGGAAGGGATGGCTACACCTTC.